The source of this TCR beta chain is a study of human T cells and chemical hapten exposure (dated by TCRdb to the early 2020s). About the investigation overall: Libraries were combined into a pool for sequencing, and differences in TCR yield between samples came mainly from small differences in library volumes within the pool. In alopecia patients, the study followed how the peripheral blood TCR repertoire changed in vivo over primary and secondary sensitization to diphenylcyclopropenone (DPC), a hapten. From each blood RNA sample, both TCR alpha and TCR beta chains were sequenced.

To prepare the library, RACE was applied. The sequencer was a NextSeq 500. During library preparation, unique molecular identifiers were attached to individual cDNA molecules so that TCRs could be counted in a quantitative, reproducible way. The original methods were these. Samples had a median of approximately 96,000 TCRs, with a range from roughly 23,224 to 700,000. The Decombinator software suite was used to annotate V, J and CDR3 in the TCR reads. Every sample was subsampled to the same number of TCRs (28,000) for the PS versus PT1 abundance plots. Expanded TCRs were defined as absent before sensitization and observed at least eight times at the 2-week time point. TCRdb redid the processing of the public reads, applying fastp at Q25 and MiXCR, and retained in-frame beta chains. Every CDR3 protein is listed once, alongside the most common genes and DNA of its rows. TCRdb's processing, not the authors', yielded these V and J calls. The table for this sample lists 100,000 to 150,000 distinct CDR3 sequences; approximately 9.5% of them were counted only once. 1.5% to 2% of the sample is in the top ten clones.

Including cysteine and phenylalanine, the CDR3 has 15 amino acids. Just the 45-base CDR3 DNA is kept, in frame starting at base 1. The germline ends are 12 bases apart after V is trimmed by 1 base and J by 6 bases. From the germline V gene (reference sequence), CDR1 is SEHNR and CDR2 is FQNEAQ. The time point label of this sample denotes: healthy volunteer bleed at 2 weeks. Total RNA was isolated from unfractionated whole blood collected in Tempus Blood RNA tubes. Four or five healthy volunteers acted as controls for TCR sequencing and had blood drawn at day 0, 2 weeks and 6 weeks. Results and caveats for the whole study, not just this receptor: DPC sensitization did not change how many TCRs were above 1 in 1000 frequency, and no evidence was found of alterations in global repertoire structure. Repeated subsampling changed both the strength of the expansion versus patch-test correlation and the threshold at which that correlation became significant.

Of note for this clonotype: There is no known antigen for this receptor. It has no much larger one-base neighbor in the sample; base qualities were not kept.

This sequence originates from a male donor in good health. Some clones in this sample may be carry-over from other donors' samples. The chain is made from TRBV7-9 and TRBJ2-2; the D gene identity is not certain. Sequences were obtained from whole blood. In nucleotides, the sequence is TGTGCCAGCAGCTTAGAGGCAGGATCGCCCGGGGAGCTGTTTTTT. This translates into CASSLEAGSPGELFF.